This TCR beta chain originates from a study of vaccination and CD4 T cells after COVID-19. Study context: SARS-CoV-2, HCoV-NL63, HCoV-OC43 and HCoV-229E supplied the overlapping spike peptides used to stimulate cells.

Concerning this clonotype itself: Its antigen is not known.

Once obtained from cultured CD4+ T cells, the DNA was sequenced using the Oncomine TCR Beta short-read assay. A single record per CDR3 protein comes from TCRdb applying MiXCR to the PCR reads. The sample includes about 23,000 distinct CDR3 sequences, roughly 62% of them seen just once. V was pared by 6 bases and J by 5 bases, with 10 bases between. This CDR3 has 12 amino acids. The germline V gene has CDR1 ENHRY and CDR2 SYGVKD. As for treatment: roughly 11-day PBMC culture with coronavirus spike peptide pools or control peptides (ViraFEST assay). The sequence was obtained from a human donor who received a COVID-19 vaccine. This chain links TRBV10-3 with TRBJ2-5; the D is unclear. Sequencing used CD4+ T cells from blood, cultured in vitro, obtained after SARS-CoV-2 vaccination. The CDR3 loop reads CAIRGLVETQYF. In nucleotides, the CDR3 is TGTGCCATCAGGGGTCTAGTCGAGACCCAGTACTTC.